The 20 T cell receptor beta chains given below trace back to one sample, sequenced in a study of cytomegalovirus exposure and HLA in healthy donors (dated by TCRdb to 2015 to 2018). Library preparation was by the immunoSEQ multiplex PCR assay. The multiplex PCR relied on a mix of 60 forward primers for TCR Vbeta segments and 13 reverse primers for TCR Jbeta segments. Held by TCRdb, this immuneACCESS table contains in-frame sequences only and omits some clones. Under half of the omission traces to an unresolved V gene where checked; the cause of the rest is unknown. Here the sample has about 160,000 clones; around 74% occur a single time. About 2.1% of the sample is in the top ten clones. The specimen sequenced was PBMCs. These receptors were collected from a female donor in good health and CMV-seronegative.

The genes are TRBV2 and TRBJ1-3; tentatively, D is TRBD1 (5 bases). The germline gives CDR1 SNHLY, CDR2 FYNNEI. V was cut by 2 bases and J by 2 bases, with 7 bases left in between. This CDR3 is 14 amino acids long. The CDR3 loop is CASSEQGPGNTIYF. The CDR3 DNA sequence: TGTGCCAGCAGTGAACAGGGTCCTGGAAACACCATATATTTT.

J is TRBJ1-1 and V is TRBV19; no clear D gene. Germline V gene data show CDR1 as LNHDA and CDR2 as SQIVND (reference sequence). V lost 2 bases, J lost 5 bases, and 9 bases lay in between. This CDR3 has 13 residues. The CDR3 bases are TGTGCCAGTAGTATAAGCCGAGATACTGAAGCTTTCTTT. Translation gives CASSISRDTEAFF.

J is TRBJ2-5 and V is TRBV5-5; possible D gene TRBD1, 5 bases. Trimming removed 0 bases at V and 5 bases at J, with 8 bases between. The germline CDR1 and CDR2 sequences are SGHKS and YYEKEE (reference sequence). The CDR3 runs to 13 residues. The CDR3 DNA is TGTGCCAGCAGCTTGGACAGGACGGAGACCCAGTACTTC. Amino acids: CASSLDRTETQYF.

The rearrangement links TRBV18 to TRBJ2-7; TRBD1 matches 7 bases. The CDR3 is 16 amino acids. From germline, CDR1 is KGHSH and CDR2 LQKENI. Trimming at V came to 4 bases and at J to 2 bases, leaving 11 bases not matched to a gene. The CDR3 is CASSLGQVRTPYEQYF. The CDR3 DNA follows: TGTGCCAGCTCACTCGGACAGGTCCGGACCCCCTACGAGCAGTACTTC. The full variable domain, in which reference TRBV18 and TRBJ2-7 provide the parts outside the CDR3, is NAGVMQNPRHLVRRRGQEARLRCSPMKGHSHVYWYRQLPEEGLKFMVYLQKENIIDESGMPKERFSAEFPKEGPSILRIQQVVRGDSAAYFCASSLGQVRTPYEQYFGPGTRLTVT.

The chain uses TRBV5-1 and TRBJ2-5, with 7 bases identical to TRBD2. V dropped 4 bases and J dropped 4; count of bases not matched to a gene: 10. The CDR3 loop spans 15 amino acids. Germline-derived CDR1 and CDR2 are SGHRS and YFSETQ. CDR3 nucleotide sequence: TGCGCCAGCAGCGGGGATTGGGGGGGTGGAGAGACCCAGTACTTC. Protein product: CASSGDWGGGETQYF. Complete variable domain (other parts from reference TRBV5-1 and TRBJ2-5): KAGVTQTPRYLIKTRGQQVTLSCSPISGHRSVSWYQQTPGQGLQFLFEYFSETQRNKGNFPGRFSGRQFSNSRSEMNVSTLELGDSALYLCASSGDWGGGETQYFGPGTRLLVL.

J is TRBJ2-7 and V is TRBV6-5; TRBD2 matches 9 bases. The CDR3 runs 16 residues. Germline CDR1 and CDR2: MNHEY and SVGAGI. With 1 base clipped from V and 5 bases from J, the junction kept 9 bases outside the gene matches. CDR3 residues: CASSYWVSGSVDEQYF. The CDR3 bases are TGTGCCAGCAGTTACTGGGTTAGCGGGAGTGTGGACGAGCAGTACTTC.

The CDR3 spells CASSPLGTGAMNTEAFF. CDR3 DNA sequence: TGTGCCAGCTCACCACTAGGGACAGGGGCGATGAACACTGAAGCTTTCTTT. V and J are TRBV18 and TRBJ1-1; 10 bases map to TRBD1. The CDR3 extends over 17 amino acids. V lost 1 base to trimming and J lost 0 bases; unmatched junction nucleotides: 5. Per germline, CDR1 KGHSH and CDR2 LQKENI.

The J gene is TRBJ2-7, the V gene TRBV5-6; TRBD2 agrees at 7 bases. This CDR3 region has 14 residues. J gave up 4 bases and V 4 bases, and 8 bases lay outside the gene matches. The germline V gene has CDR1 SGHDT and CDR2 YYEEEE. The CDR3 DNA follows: TGTGCCAGCAGCCGTGGGACTACCGTTTACGAGCAGTACTTC. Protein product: CASSRGTTVYEQYF.

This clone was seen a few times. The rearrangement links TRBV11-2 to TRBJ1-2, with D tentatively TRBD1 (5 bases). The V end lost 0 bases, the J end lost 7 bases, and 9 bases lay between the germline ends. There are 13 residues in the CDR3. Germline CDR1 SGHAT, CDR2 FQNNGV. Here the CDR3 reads CASSLDFGGGYTF. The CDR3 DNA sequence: TGTGCCAGCAGCTTAGATTTCGGGGGTGGCTACACCTTC. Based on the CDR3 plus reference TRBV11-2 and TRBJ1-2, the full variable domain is EAGVAQSPRYKIIEKRQSVAFWCNPISGHATLYWYQQILGQGPKLLIQFQNNGVVDDSQLPKDRFSAERLKGVDSTLKIQPAKLEDSAVYLCASSLDFGGGYTFGSGTRLTVV.

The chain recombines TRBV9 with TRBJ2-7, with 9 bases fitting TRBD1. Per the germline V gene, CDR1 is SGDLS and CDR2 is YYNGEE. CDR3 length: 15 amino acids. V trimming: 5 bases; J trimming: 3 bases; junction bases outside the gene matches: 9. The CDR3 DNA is TGTGCCAGCAGTCCGACCGGACAGGGGAGCTACGAGCAGTACTTC. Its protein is CASSPTGQGSYEQYF. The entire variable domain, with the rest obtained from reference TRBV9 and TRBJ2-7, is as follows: DSGVTQTPKHLITATGQRVTLRCSPRSGDLSVYWYQQSLDQGLQFLIQYYNGEERAKGNILERFSAQQFPDLHSELNLSSLELGDSALYFCASSPTGQGSYEQYFGPGTRLTVT.

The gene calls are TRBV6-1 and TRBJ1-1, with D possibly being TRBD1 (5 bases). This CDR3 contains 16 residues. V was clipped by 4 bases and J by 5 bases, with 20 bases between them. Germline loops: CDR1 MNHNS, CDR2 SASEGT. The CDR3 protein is CASSGLGWGSGTEAFF. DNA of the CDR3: TGTGCCAGCAGTGGTCTGGGGTGGGGCTCCGGGACTGAAGCTTTCTTT.

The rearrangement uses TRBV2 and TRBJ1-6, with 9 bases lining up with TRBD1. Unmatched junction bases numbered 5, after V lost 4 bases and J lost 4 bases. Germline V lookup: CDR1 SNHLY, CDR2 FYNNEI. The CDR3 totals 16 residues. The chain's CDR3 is CASSAQGAEYNSPLHF. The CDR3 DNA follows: TGTGCCAGCAGTGCACAGGGGGCGGAATATAATTCACCCCTCCACTTT. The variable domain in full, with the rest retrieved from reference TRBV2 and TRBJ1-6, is EPEVTQTPSHQVTQMGQEVILRCVPISNHLYFYWYRQILGQKVEFLVSFYNNEISEKSEIFDDQFSVERPDGSNFTLKIRSTKLEDSAMYFCASSAQGAEYNSPLHFGNGTRLTVT.

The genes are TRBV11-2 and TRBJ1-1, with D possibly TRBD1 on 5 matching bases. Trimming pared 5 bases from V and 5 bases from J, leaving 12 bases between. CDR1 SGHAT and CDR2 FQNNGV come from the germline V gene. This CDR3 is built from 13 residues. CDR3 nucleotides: TGTGCCAGCAGCGGGACTGTCCGAACTGAAGCTTTCTTT. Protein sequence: CASSGTVRTEAFF. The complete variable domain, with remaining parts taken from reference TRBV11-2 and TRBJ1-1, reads EAGVAQSPRYKIIEKRQSVAFWCNPISGHATLYWYQQILGQGPKLLIQFQNNGVVDDSQLPKDRFSAERLKGVDSTLKIQPAKLEDSAVYLCASSGTVRTEAFFGQGTRLTVV.

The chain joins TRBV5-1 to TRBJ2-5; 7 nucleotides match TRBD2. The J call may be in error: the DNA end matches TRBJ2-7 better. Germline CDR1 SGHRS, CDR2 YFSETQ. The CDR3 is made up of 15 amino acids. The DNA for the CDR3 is TGCGCCAGCAGCGGGGGGGTGGGCGGATTCTACGAGCAGTACTTC. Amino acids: CASSGGVGGFYEQYF.

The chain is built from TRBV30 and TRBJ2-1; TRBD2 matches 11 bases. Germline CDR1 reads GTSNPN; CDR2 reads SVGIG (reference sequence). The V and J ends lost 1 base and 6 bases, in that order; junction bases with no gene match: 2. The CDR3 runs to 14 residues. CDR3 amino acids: CAWSGLAGSNEQFF. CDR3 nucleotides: TGTGCCTGGAGTGGACTAGCGGGGAGCAATGAGCAGTTCTTC.

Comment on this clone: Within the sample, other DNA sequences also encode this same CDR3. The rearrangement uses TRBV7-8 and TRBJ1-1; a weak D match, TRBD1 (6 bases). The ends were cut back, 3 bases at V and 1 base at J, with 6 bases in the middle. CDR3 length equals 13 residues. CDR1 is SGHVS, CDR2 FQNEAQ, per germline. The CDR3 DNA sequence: TGTGCCAGCAGCTTGGACAGGAACACTGAAGCTTTCTTT. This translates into CASSLDRNTEAFF.

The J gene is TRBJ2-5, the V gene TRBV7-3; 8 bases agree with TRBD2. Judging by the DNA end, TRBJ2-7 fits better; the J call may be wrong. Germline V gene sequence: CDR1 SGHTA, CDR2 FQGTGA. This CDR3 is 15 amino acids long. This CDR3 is CASSHTAGAPYEQYF. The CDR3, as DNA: TGTGCCAGCAGCCACACAGCGGGAGCCCCCTACGAGCAGTACTTC.

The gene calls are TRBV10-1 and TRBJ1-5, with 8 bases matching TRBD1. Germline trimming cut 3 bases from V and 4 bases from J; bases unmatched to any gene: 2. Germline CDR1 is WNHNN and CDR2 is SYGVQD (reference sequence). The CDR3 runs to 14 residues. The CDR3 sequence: CASSEQGDNQPQHF. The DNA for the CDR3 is TGCGCCAGCAGTGAACAGGGGGATAATCAGCCCCAGCATTTT.

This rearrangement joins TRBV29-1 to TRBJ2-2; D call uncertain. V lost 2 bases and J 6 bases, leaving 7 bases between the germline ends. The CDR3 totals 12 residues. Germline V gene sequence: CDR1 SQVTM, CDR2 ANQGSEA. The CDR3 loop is CSVEWAAGELFF. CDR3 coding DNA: TGCAGCGTTGAATGGGCCGCCGGGGAGCTGTTTTTT.

The CDR3 region has the DNA TGTGCCAGCAGTTCCCTGAGTGGCAGGGCGGGCAATCAGCCCCAGCATTTT. This gives the protein CASSSLSGRAGNQPQHF. The rearrangement joins TRBV27 to TRBJ1-5; D perhaps matches TRBD1 (5 bases). CDR3 length: 17 residues. V shed 4 bases and J shed 2 bases, with 18 bases lying between them. Germline-derived CDR1 and CDR2 are MNHEY and SMNVEV (reference sequence).